The 31 T cell receptor beta chains below come from one sample, sequenced in a study of blood T cells in healthy people across ages. It was with a sample-barcoded 5' primer and a J-beta primer mix that a second PCR of roughly 7 to 12 cycles was run. Using its own MiXCR run on the 5' RACE reads, TCRdb lists one record per CDR3 protein. The profile shows 700,000 to 950,000 distinct CDR3 sequences, more than 45% of them singletons. Sequenced sample: blood. These receptors all stem from a man aged 30 to 45 in good health.

The chain links TRBV24-1 to TRBJ2-1; a weak D match, TRBD2 (5 bases). The V end lost 4 bases, the J end lost 9 bases, and 12 bases lay between the germline ends. Germline values: CDR1 KGHDR, CDR2 SFDVKD. This CDR3 is built from 13 residues. The CDR3 sequence: CATSETSRGEQFF. CDR3 bases: TGTGCCACCAGTGAAACAAGCCGGGGTGAGCAGTTCTTC.

Worth noting for this clonotype: Since no conserved phenylalanine or tryptophan closes the CDR3, a read error is the likely cause. This sequence joins TRBV7-6 and TRBJ2-3, with 11 bases fitting TRBD2. The junction had 11 bases not matched to a gene; V was cut back by 5 bases and J by 1 base. Germline CDR1 reads SGHVS; CDR2 reads FNYEAQ. The CDR3 sequence is 18 residues long. The CDR3 DNA follows: TGTGCCAGCAGCCCTGGGATAGCGGGAGGGATTGGCACAGATACGCAGTATTAT. Amino acid sequence: CASSPGIAGGIGTDTQYY.

This clonotype was counted between two and nine times. The gene calls are TRBV6-2 or TRBV6-3 and TRBJ2-5, with D hard to call. The CDR3 is 12 amino acids. The V end lost 5 bases, the J end lost 5 bases, and 9 bases lay between the germline ends. Germline CDR1 and CDR2: MNHEY and SVGEGT. CDR3 sequence (DNA): TGTGCCAGCAGTCCAACCCTGGAGACCCAGTACTTC. This encodes CASSPTLETQYF.

This chain joins TRBV11-3 and TRBJ1-1; 8 nucleotides line up with TRBD1. This CDR3 is built from 16 residues. Germline CDR1 SGHNT, CDR2 YENEEA. Losses at the gene ends were 6 bases for V and 0 bases for J; bases not matched to a gene: 9. CDR3 coding DNA: TGTGCCAGCAGTAGAAGGACAGGGACCATGAACACTGAAGCTTTCTTT. Translated: CASSRRTGTMNTEAFF.

The chain couples TRBV6-5 to TRBJ2-2; 7 bases match TRBD2. Germline-derived CDR1 and CDR2 are MNHEY and SVGAGI. The V gene end was trimmed by 2 bases and the J gene end by 6 bases; junction bases not matched to a gene: 12. The CDR3 runs to 17 residues. The CDR3 DNA follows: TGTGCCAGCAGTTACGACCCGGGGGGTCAAGGCGCCGGGGAGCTGTTTTTT. Amino acid sequence: CASSYDPGGQGAGELFF.

This clonotype was counted only a few times. The chain carries TRBV28 and TRBJ1-1; D is undetermined. Germline V CDR1 and CDR2: MDHEN, SYDVKM. The V end was cut by 4 bases, the J end by 1 base, with 10 bases between. The CDR3 consists of 14 residues. In DNA form, the CDR3 reads TGTGCCAGCAGTTCCTTCGTGGGGAACACTGAAGCTTTCTTT. Protein: CASSSFVGNTEAFF. Using reference TRBV28 and TRBJ1-1 for the parts outside the CDR3, the full variable domain is DVKVTQSSRYLVKRTGEKVFLECVQDMDHENMFWYRQDPGLGLRLIYFSYDVKMKEKGDIPEGYSVSREKKERFSLILESASTNQTSMYLCASSSFVGNTEAFFGQGTRLTVV.

V and J are TRBV20-1 and TRBJ1-2, with D tentatively TRBD1 (5 bases). The V gene lost 6 bases and the J gene lost 3 bases, with 20 bases spanning the gap. The CDR3 contains 15 residues. CDR1 and CDR2 from the germline V gene are DFQATT and SNEGSKA (reference sequence). The CDR3 DNA reads as TGCAGTGCCCATAAGCCCCCCGGGACGGACTATGGCTACACCTTC. This gives the protein CSAHKPPGTDYGYTF.

This chain connects TRBV20-1 to TRBJ2-5, with 10 positions matching TRBD2. Gene TRBJ2-7 matches the end of the DNA better, so the J call may be wrong. Germline V gives CDR1 DFQATT, CDR2 SNEGSKA (reference sequence). CDR3 length equals 15 residues. This chain's CDR3 is CSARDGTSAIYEQYF. CDR3 DNA: TGCAGTGCTAGAGATGGGACTAGCGCTATCTACGAGCAGTACTTC.

This clonotype has just a few counts. The chain uses TRBV4-2 and TRBJ2-1, with no clear D. This CDR3 has 13 amino acids. V was cut by 0 bases and J by 10 bases, with 10 bases left in between. Germline CDR1 reads LGHNA; CDR2 reads YNFKEQ. The CDR3 nucleotides read TGTGCCAGCAGCCAAGACAGGTCCAGGGAGCAGTTCTTC. Translated, it gives CASSQDRSREQFF.

J is TRBJ2-1 and V is TRBV12-3 or TRBV12-4; D ambiguous. Trimming left V 5 bases short and J 13 bases short, with 15 bases between. The CDR3 runs 12 residues. DNA for the CDR3: TGTGCCAGCAGTCCGCACCAAGAGACCCAGTTCTTC. Translating gives CASSPHQETQFF.

This clonotype was counted only a few times. This chain connects TRBV7-2 to TRBJ1-1; D gene ambiguous. Germline V lookup: CDR1 SGHTA, CDR2 FQGNSA. The CDR3 length is 15 residues. With 4 bases removed from V and 2 bases from J, the gap between germline ends came to 14 bases. CDR3: CASSSPPWGNTEAFF. The DNA for the CDR3 is TGTGCCAGCAGCTCCCCCCCCTGGGGTAACACTGAAGCTTTCTTT.

The chain carries TRBV7-9 and TRBJ2-2, with a possible D match to TRBD1 (5 bases). Germline V CDR1 and CDR2: SEHNR, FQNEAQ (reference sequence). This CDR3 contains 14 residues. The V end was cut by 6 bases, the J end by 2 bases, with 10 bases between. CDR3 loop: CASRGAVNTGELFF. In DNA, the CDR3 is TGTGCCAGCAGAGGGGCAGTCAACACCGGGGAGCTGTTTTTT.

The rearrangement joins TRBV6-6 to TRBJ1-2, with 8 nucleotides matching TRBD1. The length of the CDR3 is 15 residues. V lost 0 bases, J lost 8 bases, and 8 bases stayed unmatched. Germline values: CDR1 MNHNY, CDR2 SVGAGI (reference sequence). Here the CDR3 DNA reads TGTGCCAGCAGTTACTCGACGCAGGGGGCGGAGGGCTACACCTTC. Translation: CASSYSTQGAEGYTF.

The chain has TRBV5-1 and TRBJ2-5, with 7 bases fitting TRBD2. CDR1 SGHRS and CDR2 YFSETQ come from the germline V gene. J lost 1 base, V lost 4 bases, and 4 bases had no gene match. The CDR3 has 14 residues. Written as DNA, the CDR3 is TGCGCCAGCAGCCCGAGCGGGGCCCAAGAGACCCAGTACTTC. This codes for CASSPSGAQETQYF.

About this clonotype itself: At one of its ends the junction is not consistent with the germline gene, which may arise from a read error. The V gene is TRBV7-7, the J gene TRBJ2-1; 8 positions match TRBD2. The CDR3 loop spans 13 amino acids. Germline lookup yields CDR1 SSHAT and CDR2 FNYEAQ (reference sequence). The CDR3 region is CASSPGLGGEQFF. CDR3 DNA sequence: TGTGCTAGCAGCCCGGGACTAGGGGGTGAGCAGTTCTTC.

This clonotype was observed a single time. V is TRBV25-1 and J is TRBJ2-5; D might be TRBD2 (5 bases). CDR3 length: 12 residues. CDR1 and CDR2 from the germline V gene are MGHDK and SYGVNS. V lost 9 bases and J lost 5, with 13 bases in between. Here the CDR3 reads CASPRVGETQYF. The CDR3 DNA is TGTGCCAGTCCGAGGGTAGGGGAGACCCAGTACTTC.

The chain carries TRBV7-2 and TRBJ2-7; 7 bases agree with TRBD2. The CDR3 has 15 residues. V lost 2 bases to trimming and J lost 3 bases; unmatched junction nucleotides: 7. Per the germline V gene, CDR1 is SGHTA and CDR2 is FQGNSA. CDR3 bases: TGTGCCAGCAGCTTACTAGCGGACACTGGCTACGAGCAGTACTTC. Encoded protein: CASSLLADTGYEQYF.

This clonotype was seen only a few times. V and J are TRBV3-1 and TRBJ2-7, with D unresolved. Trimming removed 3 bases from V and 5 bases from J, with 8 bases in between. Germline V gene data show CDR1 as LGHDT and CDR2 as YNNKEL (reference sequence). The CDR3 has 12 amino acids. Here the CDR3 reads CASSQVEHEQYF. As DNA, the CDR3 is TGTGCCAGCAGCCAGGTGGAGCACGAGCAGTACTTC.

The sample holds one count of this clonotype. J is TRBJ2-4 and V is TRBV6-5; TRBD1 matches 7 bases. The J call is doubtful: the DNA matches TRBJ2-7 better. The CDR3 has 15 amino acids. Germline V gene sequence: CDR1 MNHEY, CDR2 SVGAGI. The CDR3 nucleotides read TGTGCCAGCAGCAGCTCCGGGACAGACGGAGACGAGCAGTACTTC. Translation: CASSSSGTDGDEQYF.

The chain carries TRBV4-3 and TRBJ1-6; TRBD1 matches 8 bases. Germline V gives CDR1 LGHNA, CDR2 YSLEER. The V gene end was trimmed by 0 bases and the J gene end by 8 bases; junction bases not matched to a gene: 9. The CDR3 loop spans 17 amino acids. This CDR3 reads CASSQDSTGEGYSPLHF. The CDR3 nucleotides are TGCGCCAGCAGCCAAGATTCGACAGGGGAAGGGTATTCACCCCTCCACTTT.

This clonotype was picked up a small number of times. The J gene is TRBJ2-7, the V gene TRBV12-3 or TRBV12-4; D is possibly TRBD2 (5 bases). This CDR3 is 14 amino acids long. Trimming pared 0 bases from V and 5 bases from J, leaving 11 bases between. The CDR3 coding sequence is TGTGCCAGCAGTTTAGCTAAGAGGGTACACGAGCAGTACTTC. This codes for CASSLAKRVHEQYF.

This rearrangement joins TRBV20-1 to TRBJ1-2; tentative D call: TRBD1 (6 bases). Germline V gene sequence: CDR1 DFQATT, CDR2 SNEGSKA (reference sequence). Trimming removed 6 bases from V and 7 bases from J, with 12 bases in between. The length of the CDR3 is 11 residues. CDR3 protein: CSATGTTGYTF. In nucleotides, the CDR3 is TGCAGTGCAACCGGGACAACTGGCTACACCTTC.

This clonotype was picked up one time. This rearrangement joins TRBV12-3 or TRBV12-4 to TRBJ2-5, with unresolved D. The CDR3 contains 14 residues. V was pared by 2 bases and J by 4 bases, with 11 bases between. In DNA form, the CDR3 reads TGTGCCAGCAGTTTAAGTGGTCCGGCAGAGACCCAGTACTTC. This encodes CASSLSGPAETQYF.

This clonotype was seen a handful of times. The chain combines TRBV7-2 with TRBJ2-3, with D unresolved. Trimming took 4 bases from V and 9 from J, leaving 11 bases between them. CDR1 is SGHTA and CDR2 is FQGNSA in the germline V gene. There are 12 residues in the CDR3. CDR3 DNA sequence: TGTGCCAGCAGCTCCCCCTGGGGAACGCAGTATTTT. Residues: CASSSPWGTQYF.

The chain employs TRBV24-1 and TRBJ2-1; unclear D gene. Trimming cost V 1 base and J 6 bases, with 6 bases left between them. CDR1 is KGHDR, CDR2 SFDVKD, per germline. The CDR3 runs 13 residues. CDR3 amino acids: CATSDFVSNEQFF. CDR3 sequence (DNA): TGTGCCACCAGTGATTTTGTGAGCAATGAGCAGTTCTTC.

This sequence joins TRBV7-9 and TRBJ2-5; 8 positions match TRBD2. The J call is in doubt because the DNA end fits TRBJ2-7 better. CDR3 length equals 17 residues. CDR1 and CDR2 from the germline V gene are SEHNR and FQNEAQ (reference sequence). The CDR3 DNA follows: TGTGCCAGCAGGGTCCGTTTTAGCGGGAAAACTGCGTCCGAGCAGTACTTC. It translates to CASRVRFSGKTASEQYF.

The chain couples TRBV25-1 to TRBJ2-5; D might be TRBD1 (5 bases). The germline V gene has CDR1 MGHDK and CDR2 SYGVNS. CDR3 length equals 14 residues. The ends were cut back, 3 bases at V and 4 bases at J, with 12 bases in the middle. CDR3: CASSETALGETQYF. CDR3 nucleotides: TGTGCCAGCAGTGAGACAGCTTTGGGAGAGACCCAGTACTTC.

The V and J genes are TRBV29-1 and TRBJ1-2, with 7 positions matching TRBD1. Trimming at V came to 1 base and at J to 4 bases, leaving 3 bases not matched to a gene. CDR1 and CDR2 from the germline V gene are SQVTM and ANQGSEA. This CDR3 contains 13 residues. The CDR3 here is CSVEGGQSYGYTF. The DNA for the CDR3 is TGCAGCGTTGAAGGGGGACAGAGCTATGGCTACACCTTC.

This clonotype was seen only a few times. Since a much larger clone is just one base distant, this may be a read error. The chain employs TRBV13 and TRBJ2-1, with a possible D match to TRBD2 (5 bases). Deletions cut 5 bases from V and 13 bases from J, with 18 bases between. The CDR3 spans 13 residues. Looked up from germline, CDR1 is PRHDT and CDR2 is FYEKMQ (reference sequence). The CDR3 nucleotides read TGTGCCAGCAGCAGCCGGGGTTTAGAGACCCAGTTCTTC. Amino acids: CASSSRGLETQFF.

In this sample, this clonotype turned up a few times. J is TRBJ1-2 and V is TRBV29-1; no clear D gene. The V end lost 1 base, the J end lost 0 bases, and 6 bases lay between the germline ends. This CDR3 region has 13 residues. From germline, CDR1 is SQVTM and CDR2 ANQGSEA. In nucleotides, the CDR3 is TGCAGCGTTGAAGGCAGGACTAACTATGGCTACACCTTC. It is translated as CSVEGRTNYGYTF.

The V gene is TRBV20-1, the J gene TRBJ2-1; D may match TRBD1 or TRBD2 (5 bases each). Germline V gene sequence: CDR1 DFQATT, CDR2 SNEGSKA (reference sequence). Trimming removed 2 bases from V and 7 bases from J, with 12 bases in between. There are 13 residues in the CDR3. CDR3 in DNA: TGCAGTGCTAGAATATCGGGGCGGAATGAGCAGTTCTTC. Translation: CSARISGRNEQFF.